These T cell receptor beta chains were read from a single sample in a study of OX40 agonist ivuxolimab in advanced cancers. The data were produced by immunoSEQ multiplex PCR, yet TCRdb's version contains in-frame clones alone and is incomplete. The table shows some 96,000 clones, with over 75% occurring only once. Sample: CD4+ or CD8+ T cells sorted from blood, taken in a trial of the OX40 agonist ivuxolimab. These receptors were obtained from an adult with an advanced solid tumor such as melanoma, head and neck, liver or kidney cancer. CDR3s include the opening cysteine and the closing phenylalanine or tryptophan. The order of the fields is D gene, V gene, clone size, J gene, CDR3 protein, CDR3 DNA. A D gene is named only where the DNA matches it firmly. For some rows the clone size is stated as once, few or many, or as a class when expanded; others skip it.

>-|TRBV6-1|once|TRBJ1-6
CASSVTQGGNSPLHF
TGTGCCAGCAGTGTTACTCAGGGCGGTAATTCACCCCTCCACTTT
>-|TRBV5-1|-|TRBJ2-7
CASSYLTVGYEQYF
TGCGCCAGCAGCTATCTGACAGTGGGGTACGAGCAGTACTTC
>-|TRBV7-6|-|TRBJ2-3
CASSLADSSTDTQYF
TGTGCCAGCAGCTTAGCGGACAGTAGCACAGATACGCAGTATTTT
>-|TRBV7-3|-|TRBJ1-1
CASSPETLGTEAFF
TGTGCCAGCAGCCCTGAGACGTTGGGCACTGAAGCTTTCTTT
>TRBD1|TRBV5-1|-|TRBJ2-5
CASSLTGVNVETQYF
TGCGCCAGCAGCTTGACAGGGGTAAATGTGGAGACCCAGTACTTC
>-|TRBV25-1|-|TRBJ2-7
CASSGTGIQSYEQYF
TGTGCCAGCAGTGGAACCGGGATACAGTCCTACGAGCAGTACTTC
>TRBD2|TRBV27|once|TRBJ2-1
CASTGEKPGTSGYNEQFF
TGTGCCAGCACGGGTGAAAAGCCGGGGACTAGCGGGTACAATGAGCAGTTCTTC
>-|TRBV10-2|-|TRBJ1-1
CASSEIGTEAFF
TGCGCCAGCAGTGAAATTGGGACTGAAGCTTTCTTT
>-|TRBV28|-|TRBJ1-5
CASITGGNNQPQHF
TGTGCCAGCATAACAGGAGGTAACAATCAGCCCCAGCATTTT
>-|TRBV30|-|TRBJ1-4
CAWSATGGEKLFF
TGTGCCTGGAGTGCGACAGGCGGTGAAAAACTGTTTTTT
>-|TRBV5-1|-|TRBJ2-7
CASSLGLSRGREQYF
TGCGCCAGCAGCTTGGGGCTTAGTAGGGGACGGGAGCAGTACTTC
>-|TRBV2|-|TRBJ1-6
CASSELPDYNSPLHF
TGTGCCAGCAGTGAATTGCCCGATTATAATTCACCCCTCCACTTT
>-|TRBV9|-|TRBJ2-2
CASSVGGGLNTGELFF
TGTGCCAGCAGCGTAGGCGGGGGCCTGAACACCGGGGAGCTGTTTTTT
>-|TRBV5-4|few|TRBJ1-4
CASSLRGGPKTFF
TGTGCCAGCAGCTTGCGTGGGGGACCGAAGACCTTTTTT
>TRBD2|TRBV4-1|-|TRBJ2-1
CASSQEQPGLAGGPQFF
TGCGCCAGCAGCCAAGAGCAACCGGGACTAGCGGGGGGGCCGCAGTTCTTC
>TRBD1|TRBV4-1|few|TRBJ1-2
CASSLVQGEVYGYTF
TGCGCCAGCAGCCTTGTACAGGGGGAGGTCTATGGCTACACCTTC
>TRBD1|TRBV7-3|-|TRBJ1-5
CASSPQYDRGNQPQHF
TGTGCCAGCAGCCCCCAATATGACAGGGGTAATCAGCCCCAGCATTTT
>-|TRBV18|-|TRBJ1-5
CASSGANSNQPQHF
TGTGCCAGCTCAGGGGCCAACAGCAATCAGCCCCAGCATTTT
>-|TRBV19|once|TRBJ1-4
CASRKIQGGFF
TGTGCCAGTAGAAAGATTCAAGGGGGGTTTTTT
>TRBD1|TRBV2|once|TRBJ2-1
CASSAEQGINEQFF
TGTGCCAGCAGTGCAGAACAGGGGATCAATGAGCAGTTCTTC
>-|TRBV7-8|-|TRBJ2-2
CASSLAVTPRGRGELFF
TGTGCCAGCAGCTTAGCGGTTACACCCCGGGGGAGAGGGGAGCTGTTTTTT
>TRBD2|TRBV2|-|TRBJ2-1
CASSLLAGVRVNEQFF
TGTGCCAGCAGTTTGCTAGCGGGAGTGCGGGTGAATGAGCAGTTCTTC
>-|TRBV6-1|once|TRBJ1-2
CASSYNGYTF
TGTGCCAGCAGTTATAATGGCTACACCTTC
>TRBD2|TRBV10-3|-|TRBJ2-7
CAISPGLAGSYEQYF
TGTGCCATCAGCCCGGGACTAGCGGGATCCTACGAGCAGTACTTC
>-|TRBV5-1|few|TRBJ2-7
CASSLVGGRIDEQYF
TGCGCCAGCAGCTTGGTTGGGGGAAGGATTGACGAGCAGTACTTC
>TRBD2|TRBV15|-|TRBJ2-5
CATSRDRASGRETQYF
TGTGCCACCAGCAGAGACCGTGCTAGCGGGAGAGAGACCCAGTACTTC
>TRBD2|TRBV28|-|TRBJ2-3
CASTTRTSGTTDTQYF
TGTGCCAGCACTACTCGGACTAGCGGAACCACAGATACGCAGTATTTT
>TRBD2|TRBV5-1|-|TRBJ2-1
CASSLGLAGGWFYNEQFF
TGCGCCAGCAGCTTGGGACTAGCGGGAGGGTGGTTCTACAATGAGCAGTTCTTC
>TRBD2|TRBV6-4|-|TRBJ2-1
CASSDLGSGLAGEQFF
TGTGCCAGCAGTGACTTGGGGTCGGGACTAGCGGGGGAGCAGTTCTTC
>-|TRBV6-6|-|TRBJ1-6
CASREVRGNSPLHF
TGTGCCAGCAGGGAGGTGAGGGGTAATTCACCCCTCCACTTT
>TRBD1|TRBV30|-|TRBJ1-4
CAWSVRGRDRSEKLFF
TGTGCCTGGAGTGTAAGGGGGCGGGACAGAAGTGAAAAACTGTTTTTT
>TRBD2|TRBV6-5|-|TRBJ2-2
CASKLAANTGELFF
TGTGCCAGCAAACTAGCGGCTAACACCGGGGAGCTGTTTTTT
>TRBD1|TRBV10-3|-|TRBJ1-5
CAISESIGQGARQPQHF
TGTGCCATCAGTGAGTCGATTGGTCAGGGGGCTCGGCAGCCCCAGCATTTT
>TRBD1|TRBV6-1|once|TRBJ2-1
CATLGQVGSEQFF
TGTGCCACCCTCGGACAGGTCGGTTCTGAGCAGTTCTTC
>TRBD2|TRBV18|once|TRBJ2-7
CASSLAGDRNEQYF
TGTGCCAGCTCCCTAGCGGGAGATCGCAACGAGCAGTACTTC
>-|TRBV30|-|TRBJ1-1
CAWRRGTTEAFF
TGTGCCTGGAGGCGAGGGACCACTGAAGCTTTCTTT
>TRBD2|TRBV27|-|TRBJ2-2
CASRPGRSTGELFF
TGTGCCAGCAGGCCCGGGAGGAGCACCGGGGAGCTGTTTTTT
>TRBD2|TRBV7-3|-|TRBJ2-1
CASSFFVASGVHEQFF
TGTGCCAGCAGCTTTTTCGTGGCTAGCGGGGTACATGAGCAGTTCTTC
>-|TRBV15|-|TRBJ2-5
CATKKGRGKETQYF
TGTGCCACCAAGAAGGGGCGAGGTAAAGAGACCCAGTACTTC
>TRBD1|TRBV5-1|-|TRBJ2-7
CASSLEGRGYEQYF
TGCGCCAGCAGCTTGGAGGGCAGGGGGTACGAGCAGTACTTC
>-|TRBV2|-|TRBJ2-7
CASSEFNYEQYF
TGTGCCAGCAGTGAGTTCAACTACGAGCAGTACTTC
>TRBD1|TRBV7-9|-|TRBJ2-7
CASSLARGQGKNEQYF
TGTGCCAGCAGCTTAGCGCGAGGACAGGGAAAAAACGAGCAGTACTTC
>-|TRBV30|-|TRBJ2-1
CAWSVGGLYNEQFF
TGTGCCTGGAGTGTTGGGGGGCTCTACAATGAGCAGTTCTTC
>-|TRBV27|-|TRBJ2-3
CATGQGLSTDTQYF
TGTGCTACTGGGCAGGGGCTAAGCACAGATACGCAGTATTTT
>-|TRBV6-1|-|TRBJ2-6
CASSVRQPASGANVLTF
TGTGCCAGCAGTGTTCGCCAGCCGGCCTCTGGGGCCAACGTCCTGACTTTC
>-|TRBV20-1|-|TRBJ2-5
CSVPSETQYF
TGCAGTGTTCCAAGCGAGACCCAGTACTTC